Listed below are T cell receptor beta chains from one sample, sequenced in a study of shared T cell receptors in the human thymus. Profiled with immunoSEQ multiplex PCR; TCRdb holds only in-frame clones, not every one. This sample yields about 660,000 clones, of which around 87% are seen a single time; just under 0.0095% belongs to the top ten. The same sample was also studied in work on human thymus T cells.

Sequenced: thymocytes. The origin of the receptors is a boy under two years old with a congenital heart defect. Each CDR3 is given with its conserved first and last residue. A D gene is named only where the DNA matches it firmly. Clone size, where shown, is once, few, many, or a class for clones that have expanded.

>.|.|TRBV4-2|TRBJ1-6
CASSQVYGTHNSPLHF
TGTGCCAGCAGCCAAGTGTACGGTACGCATAATTCACCCCTCCACTTT
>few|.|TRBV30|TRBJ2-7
CAWSVGGYEQYF
TGTGCCTGGAGTGTAGGGGGCTACGAGCAGTACTTC
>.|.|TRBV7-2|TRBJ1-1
CASSLSGRDTEAFF
TGTGCCAGCAGCTTGTCTGGGAGGGACACTGAAGCTTTCTTT
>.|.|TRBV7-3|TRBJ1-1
CASSTMGHWNTEAFF
TGTGCCAGCAGCACAATGGGACATTGGAACACTGAAGCTTTCTTT
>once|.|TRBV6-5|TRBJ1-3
CASSRRGSGNTIYF
TGTGCCAGCAGCCGCAGGGGTTCTGGAAACACCATATATTTT
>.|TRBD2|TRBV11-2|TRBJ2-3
CASSFATSGRVTDTQYF
TGTGCCAGCAGCTTCGCGACTAGCGGGAGAGTCACAGATACGCAGTATTTT
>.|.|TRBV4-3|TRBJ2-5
CASSQGEERQETQYF
TGCGCCAGCAGCCAAGGGGAAGAGCGGCAAGAGACCCAGTACTTC
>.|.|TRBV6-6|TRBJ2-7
CASTKGEKRFYEQYF
TGTGCCAGCACCAAGGGGGAAAAAAGATTCTACGAGCAGTACTTC
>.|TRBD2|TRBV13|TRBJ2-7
CASSLTSGAPSSYEQYF
TGTGCCAGCAGCTTGACTAGCGGGGCCCCTTCCTCCTACGAGCAGTACTTC
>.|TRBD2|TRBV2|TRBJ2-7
CATLRTGGYEQYF
TGTGCCACCCTAAGGACGGGGGGCTACGAGCAGTACTTC
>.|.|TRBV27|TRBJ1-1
CASSFSDGVLADEAFF
TGTGCCAGCAGTTTCAGTGATGGAGTTCTGGCAGACGAAGCTTTCTTT
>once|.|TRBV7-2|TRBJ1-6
CASSFQGFPLYNNSPLHF
TGTGCCAGCAGCTTCCAGGGCTTCCCCCTATATAATAATTCACCCCTCCACTTT
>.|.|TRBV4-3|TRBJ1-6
CASSQDWGEDNSPLHF
TGCGCCAGCAGCCAAGACTGGGGGGAGGATAATTCACCCCTCCACTTT
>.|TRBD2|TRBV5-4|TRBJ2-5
CASSSGLAGKETQYF
TGTGCCAGCAGCTCGGGACTAGCGGGTAAAGAGACCCAGTACTTC
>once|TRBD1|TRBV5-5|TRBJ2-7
CASSSLDRGRKEQYF
TGTGCCAGCAGCTCCCTGGACAGGGGGCGCAAGGAGCAGTACTTC
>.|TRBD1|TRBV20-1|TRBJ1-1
CSVRGPAEAFF
TGCAGTGTAAGGGGGCCCGCTGAAGCTTTCTTT
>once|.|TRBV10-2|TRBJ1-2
CASTGLGYGYTF
TGCGCCAGCACCGGGTTGGGCTATGGCTACACCTTC
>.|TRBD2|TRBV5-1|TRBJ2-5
CASSLERERQETQYF
TGCGCCAGCAGCCTGGAGCGGGAGCGCCAAGAGACCCAGTACTTC
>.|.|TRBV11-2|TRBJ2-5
CASIPGERGQETQYF
TGTGCCAGCATCCCCGGGGAACGGGGCCAAGAGACCCAGTACTTC
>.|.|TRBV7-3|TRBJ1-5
CASSLARVIWQPQHF
TGTGCCAGCAGCTTAGCCAGGGTGATTTGGCAGCCCCAGCATTTT
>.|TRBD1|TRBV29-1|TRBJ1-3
CSVEQGGRSGNTIYF
TGCAGCGTTGAACAAGGGGGCAGATCTGGAAACACCATATATTTT
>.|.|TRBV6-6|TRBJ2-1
CASSYPDTNNEQFF
TGTGCCAGCAGTTACCCCGACACAAACAATGAGCAGTTCTTC
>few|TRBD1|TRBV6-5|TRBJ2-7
CASSHQGTDLYEQYF
TGTGCCAGCAGTCACCAGGGGACAGATCTCTACGAGCAGTACTTC
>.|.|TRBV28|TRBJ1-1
CASSLKRSNTEAFF
TGTGCCAGCAGTTTAAAACGGTCGAACACTGAAGCTTTCTTT
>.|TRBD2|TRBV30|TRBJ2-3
CAWSVPLAGTTDTQYF
TGTGCCTGGAGTGTCCCACTAGCGGGGACCACAGATACGCAGTATTTT
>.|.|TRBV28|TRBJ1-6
CASSLLNSPLHF
TGTGCCAGCAGTTTGCTAAATTCCCCCCTCCACTTT
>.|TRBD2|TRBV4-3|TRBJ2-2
CASSQEGLAGASNTGELFF
TGCGCCAGCAGCCAAGAGGGGTTAGCGGGAGCTTCGAACACCGGGGAGCTGTTTTTT
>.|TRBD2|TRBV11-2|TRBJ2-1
CASSLESAGGPRNEQFF
TGTGCCAGCAGCTTAGAGTCAGCGGGAGGGCCCAGGAATGAGCAGTTCTTC
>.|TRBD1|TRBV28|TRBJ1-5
CASSSRDRGSNQPQHF
TGTGCCAGCAGCTCCAGGGACAGGGGAAGCAATCAGCCCCAGCATTTT
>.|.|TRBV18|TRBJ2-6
CASSRYTGTTVRDGSGANVLTF
TGTGCCAGCTCAAGATACACCGGGACAACTGTAAGGGACGGTTCTGGGGCCAACGTCCTGACTTTC
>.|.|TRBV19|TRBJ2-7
CASRPTGTYEQYF
TGTGCCAGTAGACCCACAGGGACCTACGAGCAGTACTTC
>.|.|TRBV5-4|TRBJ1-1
CASGSIPGLNTEAFF
TGTGCCAGCGGCTCTATTCCGGGACTTAACACTGAAGCTTTCTTT
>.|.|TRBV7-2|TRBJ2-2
CASSLWRGGDTGELFF
TGTGCCAGCAGCTTATGGAGGGGCGGGGACACCGGGGAGCTGTTTTTT
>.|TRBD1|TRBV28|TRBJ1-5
CASSPDRGRYQPQHF
TGTGCCAGCAGCCCGGACAGGGGGAGGTATCAGCCCCAGCATTTT
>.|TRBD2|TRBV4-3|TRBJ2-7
CASSLGLAGVGEQYF
TGCGCCAGCAGCCTGGGACTAGCGGGAGTTGGGGAGCAGTACTTC